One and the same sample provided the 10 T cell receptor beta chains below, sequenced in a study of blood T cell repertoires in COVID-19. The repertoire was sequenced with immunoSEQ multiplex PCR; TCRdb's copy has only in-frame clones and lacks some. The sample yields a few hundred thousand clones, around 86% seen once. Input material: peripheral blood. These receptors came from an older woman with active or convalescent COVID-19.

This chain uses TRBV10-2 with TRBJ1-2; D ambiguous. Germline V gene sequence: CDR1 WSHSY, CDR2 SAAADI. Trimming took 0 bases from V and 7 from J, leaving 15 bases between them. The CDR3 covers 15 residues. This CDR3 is CASSESIRLLAGYTF. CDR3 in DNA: TGCGCCAGCAGTGAGTCGATCAGATTGTTGGCTGGCTACACCTTC.

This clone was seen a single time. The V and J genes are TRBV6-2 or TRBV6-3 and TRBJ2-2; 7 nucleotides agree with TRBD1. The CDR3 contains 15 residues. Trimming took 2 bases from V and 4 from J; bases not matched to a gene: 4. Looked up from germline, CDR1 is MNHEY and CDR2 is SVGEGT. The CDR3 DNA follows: TGTGCCAGCAGTTACCTGGGACAGAGCACCGGGGAGCTGTTTTTT. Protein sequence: CASSYLGQSTGELFF.

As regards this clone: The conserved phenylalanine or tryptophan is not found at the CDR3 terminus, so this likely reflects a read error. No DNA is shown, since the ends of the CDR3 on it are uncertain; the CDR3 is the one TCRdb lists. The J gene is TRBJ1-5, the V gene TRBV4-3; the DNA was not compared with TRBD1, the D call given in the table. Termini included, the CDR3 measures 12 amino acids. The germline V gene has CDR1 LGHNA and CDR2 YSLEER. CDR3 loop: CASSQSPFEGAL.

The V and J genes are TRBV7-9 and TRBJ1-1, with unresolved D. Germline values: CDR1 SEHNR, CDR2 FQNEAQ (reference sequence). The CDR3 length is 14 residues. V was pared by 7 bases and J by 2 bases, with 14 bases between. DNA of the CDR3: TGTGCCAGCACCTTCCCAGGATCTAACACTGAAGCTTTCTTT. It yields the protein CASTFPGSNTEAFF. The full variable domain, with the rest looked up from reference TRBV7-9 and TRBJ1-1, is DTGVSQNPRHKITKRGQNVTFRCDPISEHNRLYWYRQTLGQGPEFLTYFQNEAQLEKSRLLSDRFSAERPKGSFSTLEIQRTEQGDSAMYLCASTFPGSNTEAFFGQGTRLTVV.

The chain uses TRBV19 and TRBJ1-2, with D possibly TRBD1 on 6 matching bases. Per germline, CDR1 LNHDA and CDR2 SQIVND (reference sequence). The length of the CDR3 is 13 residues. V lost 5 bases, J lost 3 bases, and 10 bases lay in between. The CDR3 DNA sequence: TGTGCCAGTAGTGGAGGACAGCACTATGGCTACACCTTC. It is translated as CASSGGQHYGYTF.

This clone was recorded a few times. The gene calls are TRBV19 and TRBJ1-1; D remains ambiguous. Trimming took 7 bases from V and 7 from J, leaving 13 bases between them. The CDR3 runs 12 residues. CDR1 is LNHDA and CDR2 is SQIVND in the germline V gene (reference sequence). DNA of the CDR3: TGTGCCAGTACCGAGGGCGGGTTTGAAGCTTTCTTT. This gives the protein CASTEGGFEAFF.

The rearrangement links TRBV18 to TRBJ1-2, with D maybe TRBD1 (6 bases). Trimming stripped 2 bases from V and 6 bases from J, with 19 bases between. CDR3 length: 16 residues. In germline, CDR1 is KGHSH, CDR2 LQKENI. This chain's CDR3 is CASSPSGTRSRDGYTF. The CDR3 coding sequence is TGTGCCAGCTCACCATCTGGGACACGCTCCAGGGATGGCTACACCTTC.

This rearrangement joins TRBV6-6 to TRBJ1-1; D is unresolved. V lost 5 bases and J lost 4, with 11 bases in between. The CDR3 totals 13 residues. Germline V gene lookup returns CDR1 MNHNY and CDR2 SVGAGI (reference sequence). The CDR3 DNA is TGTGCCAGCAGTCTTAAGAGGAGCACTGAAGCTTTCTTT. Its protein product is CASSLKRSTEAFF.

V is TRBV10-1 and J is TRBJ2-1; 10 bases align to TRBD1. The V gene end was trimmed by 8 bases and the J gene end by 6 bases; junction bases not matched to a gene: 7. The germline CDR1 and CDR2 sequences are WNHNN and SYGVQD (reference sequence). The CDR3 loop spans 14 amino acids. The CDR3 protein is CASSGTGAPNEQFF. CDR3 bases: TGCGCCAGCTCCGGGACAGGGGCCCCCAATGAGCAGTTCTTC.

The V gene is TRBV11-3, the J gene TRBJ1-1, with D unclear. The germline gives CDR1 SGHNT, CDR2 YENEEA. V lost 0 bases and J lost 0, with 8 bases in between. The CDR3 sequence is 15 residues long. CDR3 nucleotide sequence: TGTGCCAGCAGCTTAGATGGTACAATGAACACTGAAGCTTTCTTT. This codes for CASSLDGTMNTEAFF. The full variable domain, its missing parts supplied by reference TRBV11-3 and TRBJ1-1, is EAGVVQSPRYKIIEKKQPVAFWCNPISGHNTLYWYLQNLGQGPELLIRYENEEAVDDSQLPKDRFSAERLKGVDSTLKIQPAELGDSAVYLCASSLDGTMNTEAFFGQGTRLTVV.